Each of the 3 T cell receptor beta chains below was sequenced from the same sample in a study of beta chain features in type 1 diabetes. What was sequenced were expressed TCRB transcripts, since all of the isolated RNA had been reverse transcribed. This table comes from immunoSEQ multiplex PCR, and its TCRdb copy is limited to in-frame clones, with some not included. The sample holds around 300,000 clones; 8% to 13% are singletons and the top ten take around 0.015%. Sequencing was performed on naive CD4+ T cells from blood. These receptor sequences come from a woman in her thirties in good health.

The CDR3 spells CASSEGEGAGANVLTF. CDR3 DNA: TGTGCCAGCAGCGAGGGAGAGGGGGCTGGGGCCAACGTCCTGACTTTC. The chain combines TRBV2 with TRBJ2-6, with D possibly being TRBD1 (6 bases). Looked up from germline, CDR1 is SNHLY and CDR2 is FYNNEI. The V gene lost 6 bases and the J gene lost 2 bases, with 14 bases spanning the gap. The CDR3 runs to 16 residues.

CDR3 nucleotides: TGCGCCAGCAGCTCGACAGGGTCCGAGCAGTACTTC. It translates to CASSSTGSEQYF. This sequence joins TRBV5-1 and TRBJ2-7, with TRBD1 matching over 7 bases. The CDR3 is 12 residues long. Germline V gene sequence: CDR1 SGHRS, CDR2 YFSETQ. The junction had 3 bases not matched to a gene; V was cut back by 3 bases and J by 6 bases. The full variable domain, rest sourced from reference TRBV5-1 and TRBJ2-7, is KAGVTQTPRYLIKTRGQQVTLSCSPISGHRSVSWYQQTPGQGLQFLFEYFSETQRNKGNFPGRFSGRQFSNSRSEMNVSTLELGDSALYLCASSSTGSEQYFGPGTRLTVT.

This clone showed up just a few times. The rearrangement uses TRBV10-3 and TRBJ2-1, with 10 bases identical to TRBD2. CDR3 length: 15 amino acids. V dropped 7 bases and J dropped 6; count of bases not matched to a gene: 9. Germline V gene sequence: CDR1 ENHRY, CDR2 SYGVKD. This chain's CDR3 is CAITPLAGVGNEQFF. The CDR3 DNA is TGTGCCATCACCCCTCTAGCGGGAGTTGGCAATGAGCAGTTCTTC.